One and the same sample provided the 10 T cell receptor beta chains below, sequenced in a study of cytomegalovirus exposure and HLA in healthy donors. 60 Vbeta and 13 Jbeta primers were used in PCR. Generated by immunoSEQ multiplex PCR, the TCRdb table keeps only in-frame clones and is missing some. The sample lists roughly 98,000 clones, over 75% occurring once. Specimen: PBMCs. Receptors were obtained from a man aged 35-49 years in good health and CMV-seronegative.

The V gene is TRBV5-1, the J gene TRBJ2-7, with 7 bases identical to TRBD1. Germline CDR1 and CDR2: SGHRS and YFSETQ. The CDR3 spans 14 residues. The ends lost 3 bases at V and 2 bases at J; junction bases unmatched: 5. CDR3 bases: TGCGCCAGCAGCTCCGACAGGGTCCCCTACGAGCAGTACTTC. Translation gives CASSSDRVPYEQYF.

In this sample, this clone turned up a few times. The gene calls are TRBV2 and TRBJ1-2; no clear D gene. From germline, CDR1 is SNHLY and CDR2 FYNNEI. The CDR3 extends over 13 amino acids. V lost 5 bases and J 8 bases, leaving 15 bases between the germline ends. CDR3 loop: CASSSMDGVGYTF. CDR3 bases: TGTGCCAGCAGTTCTATGGACGGGGTCGGCTACACCTTC.

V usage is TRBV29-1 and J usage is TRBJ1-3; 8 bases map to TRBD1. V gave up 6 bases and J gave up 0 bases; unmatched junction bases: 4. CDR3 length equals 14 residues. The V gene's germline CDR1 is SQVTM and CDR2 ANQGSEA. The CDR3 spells CSVTQGGSGNTIYF. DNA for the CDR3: TGCAGCGTAACACAGGGGGGCTCTGGAAACACCATATATTTT. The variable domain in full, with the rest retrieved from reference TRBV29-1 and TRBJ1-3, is SAVISQKPSRDICQRGTSLTIQCQVDSQVTMMFWYRQQPGQSLTLIATANQGSEATYESGFVIDKFPISRPNLTFSTLTVSNMSPEDSSIYLCSVTQGGSGNTIYFGEGSWLTVV.

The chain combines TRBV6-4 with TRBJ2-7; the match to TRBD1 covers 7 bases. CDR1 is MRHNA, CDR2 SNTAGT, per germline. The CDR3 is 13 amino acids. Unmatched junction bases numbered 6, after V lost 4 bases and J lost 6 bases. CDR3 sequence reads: CASSALTGAEQYF. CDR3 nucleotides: TGTGCCAGCAGTGCCCTTACAGGGGCCGAGCAGTACTTC.

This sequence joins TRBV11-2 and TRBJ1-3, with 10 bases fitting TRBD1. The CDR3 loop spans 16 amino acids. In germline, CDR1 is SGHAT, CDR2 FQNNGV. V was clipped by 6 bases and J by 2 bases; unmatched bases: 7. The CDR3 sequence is CASSSSGTGAGNTIYF. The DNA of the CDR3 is TGTGCCAGCAGTTCAAGTGGGACAGGGGCTGGAAACACCATATATTTT. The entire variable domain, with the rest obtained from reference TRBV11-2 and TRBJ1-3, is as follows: EAGVAQSPRYKIIEKRQSVAFWCNPISGHATLYWYQQILGQGPKLLIQFQNNGVVDDSQLPKDRFSAERLKGVDSTLKIQPAKLEDSAVYLCASSSSGTGAGNTIYFGEGSWLTVV.

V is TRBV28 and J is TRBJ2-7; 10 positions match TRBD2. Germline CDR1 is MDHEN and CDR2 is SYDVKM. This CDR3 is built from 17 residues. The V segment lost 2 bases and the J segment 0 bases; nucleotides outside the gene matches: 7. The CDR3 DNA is TGTGCCAGCAGTTTAGCTAGCGGGAGTGTTGTCTCCTACGAGCAGTACTTC. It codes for CASSLASGSVVSYEQYF.

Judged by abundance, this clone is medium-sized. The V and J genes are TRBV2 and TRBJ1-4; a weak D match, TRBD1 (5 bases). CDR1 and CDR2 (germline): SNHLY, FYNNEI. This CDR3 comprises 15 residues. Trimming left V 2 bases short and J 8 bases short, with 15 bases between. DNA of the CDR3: TGTGCCAGCAGTGAAACCCAGGGAATAGGAGAAAAACTGTTTTTT. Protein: CASSETQGIGEKLFF.

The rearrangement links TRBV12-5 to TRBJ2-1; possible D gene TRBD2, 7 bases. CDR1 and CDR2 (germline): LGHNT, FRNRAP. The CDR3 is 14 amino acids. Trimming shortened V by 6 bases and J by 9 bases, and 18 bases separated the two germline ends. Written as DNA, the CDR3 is TGTGCTAGTGGCCCTAGGGGGGGGGATGGTGAGCAGTTCTTC. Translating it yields CASGPRGGDGEQFF.

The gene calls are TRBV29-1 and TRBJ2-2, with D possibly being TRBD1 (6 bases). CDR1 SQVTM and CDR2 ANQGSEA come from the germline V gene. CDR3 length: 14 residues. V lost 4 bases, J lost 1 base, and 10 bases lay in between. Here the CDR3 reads CSVGRGVNTGELFF. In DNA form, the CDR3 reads TGCAGCGTTGGCAGGGGCGTGAACACCGGGGAGCTGTTTTTT.

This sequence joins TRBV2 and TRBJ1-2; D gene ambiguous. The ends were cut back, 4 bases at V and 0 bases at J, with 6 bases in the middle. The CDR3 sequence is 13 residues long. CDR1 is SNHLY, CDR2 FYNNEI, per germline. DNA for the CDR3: TGTGCCAGCAGTGTGGGCGCTAACTATGGCTACACCTTC. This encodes CASSVGANYGYTF.